This TCR beta chain came from a study of Ad26.COV2.S vaccination and SARS-CoV-2 variants. Study-level points and caveats: Spike-specific TCR breadth was greater in vaccine than placebo recipients.

This CDR3 region has 14 residues. Deletions cut 3 bases from V and 1 base from J, with 12 bases between. Germline V gene data show CDR1 as SQVTM and CDR2 as ANQGSEA. This clone came up once. Its antigen is unidentified. Profiling relied on immunoSEQ multiplex PCR, and the TCRdb table lists in-frame clones only, not all of them. Of over 110,000 clones detected, about nine tenths appear once; the ten largest clones hold approximately 5.1%. The chain links TRBV29-1 to TRBJ1-1; D is possibly TRBD1 (5 bases). Specimen: peripheral blood, collected after recovery from COVID-19. The sequence came from a human donor who had recovered from COVID-19. CDR3 DNA: TGCAGCGTTGATGTCCCAGGGAGGAACACTGAAGCTTTCTTT. This gives the protein CSVDVPGRNTEAFF.